This T cell receptor (beta chain) was captured by sequencing in a study of blood T cell repertoires in COVID-19. Study-level background: From the United States, Italy and Spain came samples of acute and convalescent COVID-19.

V lost 0 bases and J 0 bases, leaving 6 bases between the germline ends. CDR1 and CDR2 from the germline V gene are MNHEY and SVGAGI. The CDR3 consists of 15 residues. This clone was seen just once. In the original processing: Nucleated cell number was recorded as an estimate derived from reference gene primer amplification. Only in-frame clones appear in the TCRdb table, and some are missing; sequencing was by immunoSEQ multiplex PCR. For V, J and clone size, that table is used; D and trimming come from the DNA. Of about 260,000 clones in the sample, approximately 86% were seen once. The specimen was peripheral blood. This receptor was identified in a man in his forties or fifties who had recovered from COVID-19. The chain links TRBV6-5 to TRBJ1-3; D not certain. The CDR3, as DNA: TGTGCCAGCAGTTACTCGGGAGTCTCTGGAAACACCATATATTTT. This sequence encodes CASSYSGVSGNTIYF.